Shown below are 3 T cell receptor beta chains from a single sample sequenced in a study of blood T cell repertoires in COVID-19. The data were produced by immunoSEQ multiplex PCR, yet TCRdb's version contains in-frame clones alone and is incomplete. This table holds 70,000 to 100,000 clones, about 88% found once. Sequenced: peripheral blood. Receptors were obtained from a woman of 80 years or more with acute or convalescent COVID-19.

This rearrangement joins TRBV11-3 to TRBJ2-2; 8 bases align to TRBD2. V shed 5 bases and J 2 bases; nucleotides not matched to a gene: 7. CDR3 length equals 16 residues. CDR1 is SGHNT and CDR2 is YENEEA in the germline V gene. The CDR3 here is CASSPSGGSNTGELFF. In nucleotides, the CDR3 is TGTGCCAGCAGCCCCAGCGGGGGCAGTAACACCGGGGAGCTGTTTTTT.

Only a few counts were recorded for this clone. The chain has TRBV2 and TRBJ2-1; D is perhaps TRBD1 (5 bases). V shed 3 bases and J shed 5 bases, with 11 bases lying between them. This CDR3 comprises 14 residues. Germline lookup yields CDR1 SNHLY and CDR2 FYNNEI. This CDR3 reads CASSEKGWDNEQFF. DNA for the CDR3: TGTGCCAGCAGTGAGAAGGGGTGGGACAATGAGCAGTTCTTC.

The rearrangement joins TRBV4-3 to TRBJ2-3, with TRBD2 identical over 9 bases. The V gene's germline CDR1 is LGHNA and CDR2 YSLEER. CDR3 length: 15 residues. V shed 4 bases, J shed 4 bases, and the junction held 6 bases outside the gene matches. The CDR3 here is CASSRGLATADTQYF. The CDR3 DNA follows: TGCGCCAGCAGCCGGGGACTAGCTACAGCAGATACGCAGTATTTT.